Many counts were recorded for the clone carrying this TCR beta chain. One entry per CDR3 protein, called by TCRdb with MiXCR from the 5' RACE reads. The table records roughly 54,000 distinct CDR3 sequences, approximately 17% of them present only once. CDR3 length equals 15 residues. V lost 1 base to trimming and J lost 5 bases, with 14 bases between them. The chain employs TRBV12-3 or TRBV12-4 and TRBJ1-1; D may be TRBD1 (5 bases). The sequenced sample was naive CD4+ T cells sorted from blood. Subset meaning: naive CD4+ T cells, CD4+CD45RA+CD25-. This clonotype was obtained from a female donor with breast cancer. CDR3 loop: CASSLEGRAGTEAFF. In DNA, the CDR3 is TGTGCCAGCAGTTTAGAGGGCAGGGCCGGGACTGAAGCTTTCTTT.